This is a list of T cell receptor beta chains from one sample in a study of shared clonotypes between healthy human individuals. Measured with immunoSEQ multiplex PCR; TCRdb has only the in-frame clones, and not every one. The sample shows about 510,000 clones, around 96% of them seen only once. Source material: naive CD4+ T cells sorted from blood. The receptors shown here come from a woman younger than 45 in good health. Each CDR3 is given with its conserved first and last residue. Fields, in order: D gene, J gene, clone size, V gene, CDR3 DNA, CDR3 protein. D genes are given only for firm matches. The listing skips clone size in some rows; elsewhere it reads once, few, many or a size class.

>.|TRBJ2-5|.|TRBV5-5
TGTGCCAGCAGCTTGTGGCAGGCCCAAGAGACCCAGTACTTC
CASSLWQAQETQYF
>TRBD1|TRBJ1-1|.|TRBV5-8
TGTGCCAGCAGCTTGAGGGTGACAGGGGGTTTGGTGAGCACTGAAGCTTTCTTT
CASSLRVTGGLVSTEAFF
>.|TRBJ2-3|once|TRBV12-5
TGTGCTAGTGGCGGACAGCTTAGCACAGATACGCAGTATTTT
CASGGQLSTDTQYF
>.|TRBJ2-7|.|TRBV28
TGTGCCAGCAGTTCGAGGAAGAGCTCCTACGAGCAGTACTTC
CASSSRKSSYEQYF
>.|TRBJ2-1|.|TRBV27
TGTGCCAGCAGTTTATTGTCTGTGGGTCGTGAGCAGTTCTTC
CASSLLSVGREQFF
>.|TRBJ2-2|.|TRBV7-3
TGTGCCAGCAGACCGGTGGCGACCGGGGAGCTGTTTTTT
CASRPVATGELFF
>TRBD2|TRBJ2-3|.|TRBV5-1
TGCGCCAGCAGCTTGTTGGGGGGGACCCCGACGGATACGCAGTATTTT
CASSLLGGTPTDTQYF
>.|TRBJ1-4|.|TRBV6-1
TGTGCCAGCACCACAGCGGGGGACGAAAAACTGTTTTTT
CASTTAGDEKLFF
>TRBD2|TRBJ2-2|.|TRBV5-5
TGTGCCAGCAGCGCGCGGGAGGTGCGGACCGGGGAGCTGTTTTTT
CASSAREVRTGELFF
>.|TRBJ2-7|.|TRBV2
TGTGCCAGCAGTGAATCTCAGGTCAGCTCCTACGAGCAGTACTTC
CASSESQVSSYEQYF
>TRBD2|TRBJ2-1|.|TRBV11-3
TGTGCCAGCAGCTTAGACGGGACTAGCGGGAGGCGAGAGCAGTTCTTC
CASSLDGTSGRREQFF
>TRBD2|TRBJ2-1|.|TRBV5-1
TGCGCCAGCAGCTACCGCCTAACTCTAGCGGGAGCATACAATGAGCAGTTCTTC
CASSYRLTLAGAYNEQFF
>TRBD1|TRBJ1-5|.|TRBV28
TGTGCCAGCAGTTTGGGGACAGGGTCTTTTCAGCCCCAGCATTTT
CASSLGTGSFQPQHF
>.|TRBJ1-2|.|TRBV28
TGTGCCAGCAGTTTAATCGGGATAAACTATGGCTACACCTTC
CASSLIGINYGYTF
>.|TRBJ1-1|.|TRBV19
TGTGCCAGTAGTACCCCCCGGGACCCATCGAACACTGAAGCTTTCTTT
CASSTPRDPSNTEAFF
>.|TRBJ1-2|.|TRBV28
TGTGCCAGCAGTTTAGGGCCGGGCAGTTATGGCTACACCTTC
CASSLGPGSYGYTF
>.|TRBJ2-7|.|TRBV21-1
TGTGCCAGCAGCAATTCTCCGGGACTAGCGGGACCCTACGAGCAGTACTTC
CASSNSPGLAGPYEQYF
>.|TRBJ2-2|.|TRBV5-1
TGCGCCAGCAGCCTTACAGAGTTTAACACCGGGGAGCTGTTTTTT
CASSLTEFNTGELFF
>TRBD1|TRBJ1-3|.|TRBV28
TGTGCCAGCAGTTCAGGACAGGGCGCAAACACCATATATTTT
CASSSGQGANTIYF
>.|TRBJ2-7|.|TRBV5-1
TGCGCCAGCAGCTTTACTGGCGGCGCCAACGAGCAGTACTTC
CASSFTGGANEQYF